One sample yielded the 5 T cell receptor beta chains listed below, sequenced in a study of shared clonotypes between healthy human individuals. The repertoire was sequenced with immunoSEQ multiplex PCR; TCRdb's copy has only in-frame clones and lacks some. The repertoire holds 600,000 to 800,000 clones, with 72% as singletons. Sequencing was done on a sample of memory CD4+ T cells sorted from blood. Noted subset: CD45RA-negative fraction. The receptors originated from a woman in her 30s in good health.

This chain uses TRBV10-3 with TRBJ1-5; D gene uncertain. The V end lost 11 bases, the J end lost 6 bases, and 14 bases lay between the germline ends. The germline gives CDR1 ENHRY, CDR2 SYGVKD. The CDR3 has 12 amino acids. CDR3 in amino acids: CAAGSSPQPQHF. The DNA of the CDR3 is TGTGCCGCGGGGTCAAGTCCTCAGCCCCAGCATTTT.

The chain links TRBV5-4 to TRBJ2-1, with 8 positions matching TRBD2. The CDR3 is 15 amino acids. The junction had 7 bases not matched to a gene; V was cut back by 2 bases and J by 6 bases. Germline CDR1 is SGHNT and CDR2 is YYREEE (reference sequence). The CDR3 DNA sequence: TGTGCCAGCAGCTTCCCGGGACTAGGGCGCAATGAGCAGTTCTTC. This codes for CASSFPGLGRNEQFF.

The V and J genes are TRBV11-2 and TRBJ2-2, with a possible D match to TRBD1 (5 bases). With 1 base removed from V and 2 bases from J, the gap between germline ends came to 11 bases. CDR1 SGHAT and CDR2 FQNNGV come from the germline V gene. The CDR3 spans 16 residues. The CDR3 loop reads CASSLGPQGNTGELFF. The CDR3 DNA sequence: TGTGCCAGCAGCTTAGGTCCCCAGGGAAACACCGGGGAGCTGTTTTTT.

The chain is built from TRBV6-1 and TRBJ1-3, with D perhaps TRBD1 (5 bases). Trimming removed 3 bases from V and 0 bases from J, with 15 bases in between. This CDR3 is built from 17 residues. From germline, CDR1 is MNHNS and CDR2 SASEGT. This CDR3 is CASSDRGRVISGNTIYF. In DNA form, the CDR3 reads TGTGCCAGCAGTGATAGGGGTAGGGTTATCTCTGGAAACACCATATATTTT.

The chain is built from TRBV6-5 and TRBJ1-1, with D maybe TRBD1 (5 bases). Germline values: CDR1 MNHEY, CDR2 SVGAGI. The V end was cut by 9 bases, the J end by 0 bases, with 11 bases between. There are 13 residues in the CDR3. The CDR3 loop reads CASSSGLNTEAFF. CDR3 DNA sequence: TGTGCCAGTTCCTCAGGGTTGAACACTGAAGCTTTCTTT.